This T cell receptor (beta chain) was identified in a study of blood T cell repertoires in COVID-19 (dated by TCRdb to the early 2020s). Background on the whole study: Collaborator samples came from the United States, Italy and Spain and covered acute and convalescent phases of COVID-19. The material from the prospective study consisted of cDNA or gDNA derived from T cells, B-cell-depleted T cells, or PBMCs. Deeply sampled blood TCRbeta repertoires from subjects exposed to, actively infected with, or recovered from COVID-19 were included in the dataset. A freely available public database, intended as a resource for researchers studying the immune response to SARS-CoV-2, is where the repertoires were released. Samples were obtained from the ongoing ImmuneRACE study (first 160 participants) and from over a thousand subjects provided by 6 global collaborators. The sample metadata nearly always contained a de-identified subject ID, COVID-19 status, age in years and sex. Where available, HLA class I and class II types were obtained from metadata supplied by the sample provider rather than from assay-based typing. Paper-wide results and their limitations: How much clinical and demographic metadata was included differed by source and by participant, and the metadata was provided uncurated.

About this clone itself: The specificity of this receptor is unknown. No base quality information exists; no much larger clone differs at one position.

Each collaborating institution followed its own protocols to collect whole blood in K2EDTA tubes. For TCRbeta analysis, collaborators shipped samples in one of three forms: frozen whole blood, isolated PBMCs, or DNA extracted from either of those sample types. TCRbeta CDR3 regions were amplified from genomic DNA using the immunoSEQ Assay, a bias-controlled multiplex PCR. The study's own analysis went as follows. The number of nucleated cells in each sample was estimated from the amplification of reference gene primers within the assay. To quantify the absolute abundance of each unique TCRbeta CDR3 rearrangement, sequence reads were collapsed and filtered. For each sample, productive Simpson clonality was calculated by taking the square root of Simpson's diversity index across productive rearrangements. Imported from immuneACCESS, the table was reduced by TCRdb to in-frame sequences with V and J called. These copies leave out some clones; in studies compared against another copy, an unresolved V gene accounts for under half, and the cause of the remainder is not known. Clonal size and the V and J genes are those of that table, whereas D and trimming came from the DNA. This sample has about 300,000 clones in its table, and roughly 88% of those were observed once. The ten largest clonotypes hold roughly 9.1% of the sample.

Trimming leaves V shorter by 1 base and J shorter by 9 bases, with the junction holding 7 bases beyond the gene matches. The germline V gene specifies SGHTA as CDR1 and FQGNSA as CDR2. The CDR3 runs 16 amino acids, cysteine and phenylalanine included. Just the 48-base CDR3 DNA is kept, in frame starting at base 1. The chain is made from TRBV7-2 and TRBJ1-6, with 9 bases in between that match TRBD1. Sequenced sample: peripheral blood. The sequence derives from a man aged 18 to 35 with active or convalescent COVID-19. The DNA is TGTGCCAGCAGCTTAGGGGGACAGGGTATAGGTTCACCCCTCCACTTT. Translated, it reads CASSLGGQGIGSPLHF.